The 4 T cell receptor beta chains below all came from one sample that was sequenced in a study of OX40 agonist ivuxolimab in advanced cancers. Libraries were built with the immunoSEQ multiplex PCR assay. Held by TCRdb, this immuneACCESS table contains in-frame sequences only and omits some clones. Under half of the omission traces to an unresolved V gene where checked; the cause of the rest is unknown. Recorded for this sample are some 60,000 clones; about four fifths of them occurred a single time. Clones ranked in the top ten supply approximately 2% of the sample. This specimen consisted of CD4+ or CD8+ T cells sorted from blood, obtained in a trial of the OX40 agonist ivuxolimab. The receptors here all came from an adult with an advanced solid tumor such as melanoma, head and neck, liver or kidney cancer.

The chain recombines TRBV5-1 with TRBJ1-6; 7 nucleotides agree with TRBD1. The germline V gene encodes CDR1 SGHRS and CDR2 YFSETQ. The V and J ends lost 1 base and 6 bases, in that order; junction bases with no gene match: 7. The CDR3 extends over 16 amino acids. CDR3 in DNA: TGCGCCAGCAGCTTGATCCCCGGGACAGCTAATTCACCCCTCCACTTT. Translation gives CASSLIPGTANSPLHF.

V and J are TRBV11-1 and TRBJ2-2, with no clear D. The CDR3 is made up of 15 amino acids. V lost 2 bases to trimming and J lost 3 bases, with 10 bases between them. Germline loops: CDR1 SGHAT, CDR2 FQDESV (reference sequence). The CDR3 protein is CASSLLARHTGELFF. The CDR3 DNA reads as TGTGCCAGCAGCTTATTAGCCCGGCACACCGGGGAGCTGTTTTTT.

In this sample, this clone turned up a few times. At one boundary the junction diverges from the germline segment, which might be a read error. This chain links TRBV2 with TRBJ2-5; either TRBD1 or TRBD2 may supply D (6 bases each). Germline CDR1 reads SNHLY; CDR2 reads FYNNEI. The CDR3 covers 10 residues. CDR3 nucleotides: TGTGCCAGCGGGGGCGGGGTTCTCCACTTC. Its protein is CASGGGVLHF.

This clone was seen only once. This sequence joins TRBV7-3 and TRBJ2-7; D call uncertain. The ends were cut back, 5 bases at V and 2 bases at J, with 16 bases in the middle. CDR1 is SGHTA and CDR2 is FQGTGA in the germline V gene. The CDR3 covers 15 residues. The chain's CDR3 is CASSPVRSLTYEQYF. The CDR3 DNA reads as TGTGCCAGCAGCCCCGTCCGGTCCCTTACCTACGAGCAGTACTTC.